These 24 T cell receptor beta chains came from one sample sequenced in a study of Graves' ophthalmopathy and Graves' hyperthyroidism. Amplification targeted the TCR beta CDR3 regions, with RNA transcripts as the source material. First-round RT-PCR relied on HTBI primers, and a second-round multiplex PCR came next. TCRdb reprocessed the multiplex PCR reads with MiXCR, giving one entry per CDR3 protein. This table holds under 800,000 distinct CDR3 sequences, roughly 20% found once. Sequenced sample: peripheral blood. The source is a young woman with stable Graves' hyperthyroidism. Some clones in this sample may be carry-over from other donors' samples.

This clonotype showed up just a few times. The CDR3 DNA sequence: TGCAGTGCTAGACTAGCGGGAGTAGTTAATGAGCAGTTCTTC. Amino acid sequence: CSARLAGVVNEQFF. This chain uses TRBV20-1 with TRBJ2-5; TRBD2 matches at 10 bases. The J call may be faulty, since TRBJ2-1 better matches the DNA end. Germline values: CDR1 DFQATT, CDR2 SNEGSKA (reference sequence). The CDR3 spans 14 residues.

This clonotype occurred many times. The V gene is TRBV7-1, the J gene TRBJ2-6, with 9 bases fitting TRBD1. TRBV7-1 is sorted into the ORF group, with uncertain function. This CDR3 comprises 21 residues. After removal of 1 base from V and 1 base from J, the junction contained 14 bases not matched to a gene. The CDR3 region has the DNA TGTGCCAGCAGCTCAGAATTGGGACAGGGAAGCCCAGGGTCTGGGGCCAACGTCCTGACTTTC. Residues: CASSSELGQGSPGSGANVLTF.

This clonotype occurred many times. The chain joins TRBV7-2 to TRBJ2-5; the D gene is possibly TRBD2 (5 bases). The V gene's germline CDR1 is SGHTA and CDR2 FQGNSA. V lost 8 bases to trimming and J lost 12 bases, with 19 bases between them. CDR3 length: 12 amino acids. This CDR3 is CASFIGIGSKYF. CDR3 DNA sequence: TGTGCCAGCTTCATCGGGATCGGATCTAAGTACTTC. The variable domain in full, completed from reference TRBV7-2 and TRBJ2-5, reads GAGVSQSPSNKVTEKGKDVELRCDPISGHTALYWYRQSLGQGLEFLIYFQGNSAPDKSGLPSDRFSAERTGGSVSTLTIQRTQQEDSAVYLCASFIGIGSKYFGPGTRLLVL.

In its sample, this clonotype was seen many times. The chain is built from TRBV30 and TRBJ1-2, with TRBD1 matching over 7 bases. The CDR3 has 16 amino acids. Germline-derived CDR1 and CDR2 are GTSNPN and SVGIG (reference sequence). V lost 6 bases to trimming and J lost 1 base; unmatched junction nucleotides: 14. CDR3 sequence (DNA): TGTGCCTGCACCTCCGGGACAGACCCTATTAACTATGGCTACACCTTC. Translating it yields CACTSGTDPINYGYTF.

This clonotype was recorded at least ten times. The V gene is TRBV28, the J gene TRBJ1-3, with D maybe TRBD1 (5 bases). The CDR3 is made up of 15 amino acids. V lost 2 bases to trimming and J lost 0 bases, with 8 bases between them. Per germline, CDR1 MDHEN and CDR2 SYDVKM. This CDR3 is CASSLQGLSGNTIYF. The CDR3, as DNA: TGTGCCAGCAGTTTACAGGGCCTCTCTGGAAACACCATATATTTT.

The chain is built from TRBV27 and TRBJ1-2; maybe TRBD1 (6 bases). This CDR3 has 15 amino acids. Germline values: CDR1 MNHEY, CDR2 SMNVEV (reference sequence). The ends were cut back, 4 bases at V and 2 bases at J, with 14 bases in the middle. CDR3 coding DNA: TGTGCCAGCAGTTCCTCAGGGGCAGCAAACTATGGCTACACCTTC. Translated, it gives CASSSSGAANYGYTF.

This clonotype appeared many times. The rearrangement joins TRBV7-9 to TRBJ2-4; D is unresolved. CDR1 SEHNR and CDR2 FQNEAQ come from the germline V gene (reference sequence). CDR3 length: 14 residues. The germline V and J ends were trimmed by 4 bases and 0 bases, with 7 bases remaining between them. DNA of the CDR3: TGTGCCAGCAGCTACGAGTTAGCCAAAAACATTCAGTACTTC. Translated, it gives CASSYELAKNIQYF.

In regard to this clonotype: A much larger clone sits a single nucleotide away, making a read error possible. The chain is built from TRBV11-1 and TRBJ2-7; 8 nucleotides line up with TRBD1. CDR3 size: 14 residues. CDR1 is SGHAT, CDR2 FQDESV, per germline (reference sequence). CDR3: CASSSDRVKNEQHF. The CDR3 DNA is TGTGCCAGCAGCTCGGACAGGGTCAAGAACGAGCAGCACTTC.

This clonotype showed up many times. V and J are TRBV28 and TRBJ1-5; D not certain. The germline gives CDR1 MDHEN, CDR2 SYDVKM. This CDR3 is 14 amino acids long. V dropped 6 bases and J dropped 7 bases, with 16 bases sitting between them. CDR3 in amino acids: CASRTTGAPQPQHF. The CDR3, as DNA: TGTGCCAGCAGGACGACGGGTGCCCCCCAGCCCCAGCATTTT.

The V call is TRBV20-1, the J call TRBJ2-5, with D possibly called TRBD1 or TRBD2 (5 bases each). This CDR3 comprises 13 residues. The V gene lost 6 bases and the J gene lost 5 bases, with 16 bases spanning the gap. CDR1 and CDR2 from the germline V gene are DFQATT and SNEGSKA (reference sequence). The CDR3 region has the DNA TGCAGTGCCCCCCCCGTAGGGGAGGAGACCCAGTACTTC. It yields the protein CSAPPVGEETQYF.

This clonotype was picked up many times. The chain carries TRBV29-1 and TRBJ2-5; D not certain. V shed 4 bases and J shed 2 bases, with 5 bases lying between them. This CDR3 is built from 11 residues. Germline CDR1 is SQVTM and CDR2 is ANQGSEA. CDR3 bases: TGCAGCGTTGTTAAACAAGAGACCCAGTACTTC. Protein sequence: CSVVKQETQYF. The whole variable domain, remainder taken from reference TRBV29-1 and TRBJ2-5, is SAVISQKPSRDICQRGTSLTIQCQVDSQVTMMFWYRQQPGQSLTLIATANQGSEATYESGFVIDKFPISRPNLTFSTLTVSNMSPEDSSIYLCSVVKQETQYFGPGTRLLVL.

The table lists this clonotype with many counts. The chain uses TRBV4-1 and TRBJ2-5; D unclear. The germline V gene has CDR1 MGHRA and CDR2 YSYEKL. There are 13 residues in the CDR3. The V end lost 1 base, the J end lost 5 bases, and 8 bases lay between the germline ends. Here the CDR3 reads CASSQGVVETQYF. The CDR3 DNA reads TGCGCCAGCAGCCAAGGTGTCGTGGAGACCCAGTACTTC.

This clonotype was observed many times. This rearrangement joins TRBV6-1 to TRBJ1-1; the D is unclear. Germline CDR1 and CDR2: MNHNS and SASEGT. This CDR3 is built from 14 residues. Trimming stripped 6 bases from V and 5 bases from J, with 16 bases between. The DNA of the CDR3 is TGTGCCAGCAGGGCCGACGACGTGAGGACTGAAGCTTTCTTT. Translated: CASRADDVRTEAFF.

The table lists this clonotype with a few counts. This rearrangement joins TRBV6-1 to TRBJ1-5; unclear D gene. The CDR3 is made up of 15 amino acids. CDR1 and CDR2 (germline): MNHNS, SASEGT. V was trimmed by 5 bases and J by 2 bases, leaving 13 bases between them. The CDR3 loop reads CASSSGYRGNQPQHF. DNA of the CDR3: TGTGCCAGCAGTAGCGGTTATCGGGGCAATCAGCCCCAGCATTTT.

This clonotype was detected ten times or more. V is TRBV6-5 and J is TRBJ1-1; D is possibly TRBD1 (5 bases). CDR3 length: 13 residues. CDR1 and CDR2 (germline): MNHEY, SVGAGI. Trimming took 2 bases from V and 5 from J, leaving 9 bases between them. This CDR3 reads CASSYNRLTEAFF. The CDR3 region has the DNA TGTGCCAGCAGTTACAACAGGTTGACTGAAGCTTTCTTT.

DNA of the CDR3: TGTGCCAGCAGCTTCCCCTCGGACAGCCCGAACACCGGGGAGCTGTTTTTT. Amino acids: CASSFPSDSPNTGELFF. This chain links TRBV11-2 with TRBJ2-2; D might be TRBD1 (6 bases). Germline values: CDR1 SGHAT, CDR2 FQNNGV. V was trimmed by 3 bases and J by 0 bases, leaving 14 bases between them. CDR3 length: 17 amino acids.

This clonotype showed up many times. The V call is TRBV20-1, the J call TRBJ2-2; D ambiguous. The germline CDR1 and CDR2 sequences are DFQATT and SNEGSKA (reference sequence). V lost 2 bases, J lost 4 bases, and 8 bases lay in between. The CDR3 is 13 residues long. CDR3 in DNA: TGCAGTGCTAGAACTCCAGGCACCGGGGAGCTGTTTTTT. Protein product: CSARTPGTGELFF.

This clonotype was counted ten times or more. CDR3 region: CASSRRGGDTEAFF. The CDR3, as DNA: TGTGCCAGCAGCCGAAGAGGGGGAGACACTGAAGCTTTCTTT. The chain couples TRBV7-9 to TRBJ1-1; tentative D call: TRBD1 (6 bases). The CDR3 has 14 amino acids. Germline CDR1 is SEHNR and CDR2 is FQNEAQ (reference sequence). V lost 5 bases to trimming and J lost 3 bases, with 13 bases between them.

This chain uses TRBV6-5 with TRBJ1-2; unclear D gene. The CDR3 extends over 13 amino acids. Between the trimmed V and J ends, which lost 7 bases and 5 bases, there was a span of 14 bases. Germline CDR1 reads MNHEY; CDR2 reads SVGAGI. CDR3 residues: CASTLEGTYGYTF. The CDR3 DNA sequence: TGTGCCAGCACTCTCGAGGGAACTTATGGCTACACCTTC.

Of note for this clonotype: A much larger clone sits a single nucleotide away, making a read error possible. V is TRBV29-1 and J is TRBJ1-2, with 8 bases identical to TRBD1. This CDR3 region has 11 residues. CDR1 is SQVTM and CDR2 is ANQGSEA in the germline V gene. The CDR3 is CGVRDRNGYTF. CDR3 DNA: TGCGGCGTGAGGGACAGGAATGGCTACACCTTC.

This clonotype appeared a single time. The CDR3 protein is CASSWYRVNTEAFF. The DNA for the CDR3 is TGTGCCAGCAGTTGGTACAGGGTAAACACTGAAGCTTTCTTT. The chain has TRBV12-3 or TRBV12-4 and TRBJ1-1, with D perhaps matching TRBD1 (6 bases). V dropped 4 bases and J dropped 2 bases, with 11 bases sitting between them. This CDR3 is built from 14 residues.

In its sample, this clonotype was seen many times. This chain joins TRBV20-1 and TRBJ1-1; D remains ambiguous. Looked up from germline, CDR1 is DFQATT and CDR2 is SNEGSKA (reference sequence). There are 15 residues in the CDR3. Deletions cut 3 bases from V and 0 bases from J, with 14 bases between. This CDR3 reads CSARSLTGMNTEAFF. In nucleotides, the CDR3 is TGCAGTGCTAGGTCACTGACGGGGATGAACACTGAAGCTTTCTTT.

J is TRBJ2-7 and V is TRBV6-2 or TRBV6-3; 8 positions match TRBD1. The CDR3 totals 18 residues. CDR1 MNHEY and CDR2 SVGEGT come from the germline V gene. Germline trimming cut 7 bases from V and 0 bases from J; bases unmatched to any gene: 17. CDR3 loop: CASTYRAGTGFSSYEQYF. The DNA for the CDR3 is TGTGCCAGCACCTATAGGGCCGGGACAGGCTTTAGCTCCTACGAGCAGTACTTC.

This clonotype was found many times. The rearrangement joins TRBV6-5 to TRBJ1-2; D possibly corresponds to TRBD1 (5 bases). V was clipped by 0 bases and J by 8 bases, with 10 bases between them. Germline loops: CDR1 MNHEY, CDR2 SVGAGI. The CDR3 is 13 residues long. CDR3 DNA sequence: TGTGCCAGCAGTTACTCGACAGCCTCGGGCTACACCTTC. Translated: CASSYSTASGYTF.